This T cell receptor beta chain was sequenced during a study of cytomegalovirus exposure and HLA in healthy donors. General observations from the study: High sensitivity and specificity were reportedly achieved when the classifier diagnosed cytomegalovirus status. One cluster of highly shared sequence variants probably arose as a sequencing artifact.

CDR3 length equals 15 residues. V shed 0 bases and J shed 7 bases, with 14 bases lying between them. CDR1 is MNHEY and CDR2 is SMNVEV in the germline V gene (reference sequence). 60 Vbeta and 13 Jbeta primers were used in PCR. Data came from immunoSEQ multiplex PCR; TCRdb stores just in-frame clones and leaves some out. The sample has 50,000 to 75,000 clones, over 60% seen once. Points on this clone: Its antigen is still unknown.

The sequencing sample was made of PBMCs. The J gene is TRBJ2-3, the V gene TRBV27; a possible D gene is TRBD2 (6 bases). This TCR was sampled from a young man in good health and CMV-seropositive. As DNA, the CDR3 is TGTGCCAGCAGTTTATCTCCCCGGCGGGGTTATACGCAGTATTTT. Residues: CASSLSPRRGYTQYF.